This TCR beta chain came from a study of T cells after yellow fever vaccination. Study-wide background: Preparation of the low-cell-number fractions used SMART-Seq v4 Ultra Low Input. Study-level findings and limits: Most clones from primary vaccination were detected again post-booster (about 95% CD4, about 88% CD8). The secondary response showed a weaker magnitude and a faster peak, day 5 versus 15.

The CDR3 is 15 residues long. The germline V gene encodes CDR1 MGHDK and CDR2 SYGVNS. V lost 4 bases to trimming and J lost 8 bases, with 20 bases between them. About this clonotype: Its matching antigen is unknown.

Synthesis of TCR cDNA relied on 5'RACE template switching, which attached a universal primer site and UMIs. TCRdb itself ran the 5' RACE reads through MiXCR, one entry per CDR3 protein. Here the sample spans 310,000 or so distinct CDR3 sequences, around 7% being singletons. Sequencing used PBMCs, obtained roughly 46 days after the first yellow fever vaccination. V is TRBV25-1 and J is TRBJ1-2; tentatively, D is TRBD1 (6 bases). The TCR originated in a man aged 18 to 29 who received the YFV17D yellow fever vaccine. As DNA, the CDR3 is TGTGCCAGCAGTGGGGTAGGGGGAATCGCAAGCGGCTACACCTTC. Amino acid sequence: CASSGVGGIASGYTF.